Included here is one T cell receptor beta chain sequence, with context. No antigen is known for it. Deletions cut 6 bases from V and 5 bases from J, with 7 bases between. The CDR3 totals 11 residues. This entry comes from a study of Ad26.COV2.S vaccination and SARS-CoV-2 variants. The wider study: A participant enrolled in the COV1001 Ad26.COV2.S trial arm provided the sample. Findings and limits, study-wide: Reports say spike-specific CD8+ and CD4+ T cell responses covered substantial breadth after vaccination.

Described treatment: approximately 18 received Ad26.COV2.S at low or high dose, single or two shots; about 5 received placebo; per-sample allocation not given. The samples were gathered on day 63 after the first injection of vaccine or placebo. Clones were sequenced by immunoSEQ multiplex PCR, and TCRdb holds only the in-frame ones, with some missing. Of 350,000 to 400,000 clones detected, about 85% appear once; the ten largest clones hold 3% to 3.5%. The J gene is TRBJ2-5, the V gene TRBV12-3 or TRBV12-4, with TRBD1 as a possible D gene (5 bases). This sequence originates from a person between 18 and 65 years old who received the Ad26.COV2.S COVID-19 vaccine or a placebo. The sequences come from peripheral blood, collected in a trial of Ad26.COV2.S vaccine versus placebo. CDR3 sequence: CASSKGETQYF. CDR3 nucleotides: TGTGCCAGCAGCAAGGGGGAGACCCAGTACTTC.